This TCR beta chain was recovered during a study of T cells in Graves' hyperthyroidism and ophthalmopathy. Using RNA transcripts as the source, TCR beta CDR3 regions were amplified. When the TCR CDR3 underwent first-round RT-PCR, the HTBI primer set was used. Using its own MiXCR run on the multiplex PCR reads, TCRdb lists one record per CDR3 protein. The table includes approximately 510,000 distinct CDR3 sequences, roughly 45% detected once. Note on this clonotype: The antigen is undetermined.

The study, taken as a whole, reports: Using 13 V-J features, a model discriminated ophthalmopathy from stable hyperthyroidism. Blood also showed most of the thyroid clonotypes that were expanded above 0.001.

Germline assignment: CDR1 SGHTA and CDR2 FQGTGA. V lost 1 base, J lost 1 base, and 4 bases stayed unmatched. The CDR3 is 16 amino acids. Those patients with uncontrolled infection, other autoimmune disease, pregnancy or lactation were excluded. V usage is TRBV7-3 and J usage is TRBJ1-1; 9 nucleotides agree with TRBD1. The source is an adult woman with Graves' disease, either hyperthyroidism or ophthalmopathy (not recorded which). Sequencing input: peripheral blood or thyroid tissue (not recorded which). This CDR3 is CASSLRGQGQNTEAFF. In DNA form, the CDR3 reads TGTGCCAGCAGCTTAAGGGGACAGGGACAGAACACTGAAGCTTTCTTT.